The 27 T cell receptor beta chains presented below share a single source sample, sequenced in a study of regulatory T cells in long-lasting Graves disease. Arm-PCR of CDR3 regions with iRepertoire HTBI primers generated TCR beta libraries. MiXCR, applied by TCRdb to the multiplex PCR reads, yields one record per CDR3 protein. Among approximately 350,000 distinct CDR3 sequences listed, 16% were seen once. Specified time point: newly diagnosed GD, antithyroid drugs for less than 3 months. RNA isolated from PBMCs was used to make the TCR library. These same data were also listed under a study on T cells in Graves' hyperthyroidism and ophthalmopathy.

The specimen comprised peripheral blood mononuclear cells (PBMCs), sampled at new diagnosis, from a patient treated with antithyroid drugs. The source is a man aged 40-50 years with Graves disease.

This clonotype was counted between two and nine times. This sequence joins TRBV5-1 and TRBJ2-5, with D uncertain. CDR3 size: 13 residues. Per germline, CDR1 SGHRS and CDR2 YFSETQ. Trimming left V 4 bases short and J 4 bases short, with 11 bases between. The CDR3 loop is CASSPNQGETQYF. DNA of the CDR3: TGCGCCAGCAGCCCCAACCAAGGAGAGACCCAGTACTTC.

In the case of this clonotype: The CDR3 does not end in the conserved phenylalanine or tryptophan, so this is likely a read error. The rearrangement joins TRBV20-1 to TRBJ1-4, with 9 positions matching TRBD1. The germline V gene encodes CDR1 DFQATT and CDR2 SNEGSKA (reference sequence). Trimming at V came to 6 bases and at J to 8 bases, leaving 10 bases not matched to a gene. This CDR3 is built from 14 residues. CDR3: CSALPGQGKEKLFL. CDR3 nucleotide sequence: TGCAGTGCGCTACCGGGACAGGGAAAGGAAAAACTGTTTTTA.

This sequence joins TRBV4-1 and TRBJ2-7; 8 bases align to TRBD1. The CDR3 contains 15 residues. CDR1 is MGHRA, CDR2 YSYEKL, per germline. With V trimmed by 4 bases and J by 3 bases, 8 bases remained unmatched. The CDR3 sequence is CASSPRTGPYYEQYF. CDR3 in DNA: TGCGCCAGCAGCCCACGGACAGGGCCCTACTACGAGCAGTACTTC.

The chain recombines TRBV28 with TRBJ1-1; the D gene is possibly TRBD1 (5 bases). CDR1 is MDHEN and CDR2 is SYDVKM in the germline V gene. Deletions cut 2 bases from V and 11 bases from J, with 15 bases between. The CDR3 loop spans 13 amino acids. CDR3 nucleotide sequence: TGTGCCAGCAGTTTACGGGACCTCGGGCGGGCTTTCTTT. Its protein product is CASSLRDLGRAFF.

This clonotype was observed a few times. The J gene is TRBJ2-5, the V gene TRBV5-1; D call uncertain. The ends were cut back, 5 bases at V and 5 bases at J, with 13 bases in the middle. This CDR3 comprises 13 residues. Germline CDR1 is SGHRS and CDR2 is YFSETQ. DNA of the CDR3: TGCGCCAGCAGGATGGGGATAGATGAGACCCAGTACTTC. Its protein product is CASRMGIDETQYF.

This clonotype has at least ten counts. The chain links TRBV7-6 to TRBJ2-3; TRBD1 matches 7 bases. Germline V gene lookup returns CDR1 SGHVS and CDR2 FNYEAQ. V dropped 1 base and J dropped 2; count of bases not matched to a gene: 12. The CDR3 is 18 amino acids. The CDR3, as DNA: TGTGCCAGCAGCTTAGTAGGGGGCACTGGCATTTACACAGATACGCAGTATTTT. Translation: CASSLVGGTGIYTDTQYF.

This clonotype was found many times. The rearrangement joins TRBV5-1 to TRBJ1-5; D is ambiguous. CDR3 length: 15 residues. Looked up from germline, CDR1 is SGHRS and CDR2 is YFSETQ. V shed 1 base and J shed 4 bases, with 12 bases lying between them. In DNA, the CDR3 is TGCGCCAGCAGCTTGATAGGTGGGAATAATCAGCCCCAGCATTTT. It encodes CASSLIGGNNQPQHF.

Ten or more counts support this clonotype. The chain couples TRBV30 to TRBJ1-5, with 8 bases identical to TRBD1. This CDR3 region has 13 residues. V was pared by 4 bases and J by 5 bases, with 4 bases of the junction left unmatched. Germline V gene data show CDR1 as GTSNPN and CDR2 as SVGIG (reference sequence). In nucleotides, the CDR3 is TGTGCCTGGACCCGGGACAGGTATCAGCCCCAGCATTTT. It translates to CAWTRDRYQPQHF.

This clonotype was found a few times. The CDR3 sequence is CASSPGIGPTDTQYF. The CDR3 bases are TGTGCCAGCAGCCCGGGAATCGGACCCACTGATACGCAGTATTTT. The gene calls are TRBV7-3 and TRBJ2-3, with D tentatively TRBD2 (5 bases). This CDR3 spans 15 amino acids. Trimming left V 5 bases short and J 6 bases short, with 18 bases between. Per the germline V gene, CDR1 is SGHTA and CDR2 is FQGTGA.

The J gene is TRBJ1-3, the V gene TRBV5-6; no clear D. This CDR3 spans 13 amino acids. The germline V and J ends were trimmed by 3 bases and 3 bases, with 7 bases remaining between them. Germline V lookup: CDR1 SGHDT, CDR2 YYEEEE. CDR3 in amino acids: CASSSQNGNTIYF. CDR3 coding DNA: TGTGCCAGCAGCTCCCAGAATGGAAACACCATATATTTT.

This clonotype was counted at least ten times. This chain connects TRBV2 to TRBJ1-4, with 7 bases identical to TRBD1. Looked up from germline, CDR1 is SNHLY and CDR2 is FYNNEI. J gave up 5 bases and V 8 bases, and 8 bases lay outside the gene matches. This CDR3 has 14 residues. This CDR3 reads CASRSGQLNEKLFF. The CDR3 DNA reads as TGTGCCAGCCGCTCGGGACAGCTAAATGAAAAACTGTTTTTT.

This sequence joins TRBV19 and TRBJ1-4, with 8 positions matching TRBD1. The V gene end was trimmed by 5 bases and the J gene end by 14 bases; junction bases not matched to a gene: 10. The CDR3 has 13 residues. CDR1 is LNHDA and CDR2 is SQIVND in the germline V gene (reference sequence). CDR3 DNA: TGTGCCAGTAGTGGGAGTGACAGGGGACGTCTGTTTTTT. It is translated as CASSGSDRGRLFF.

This clonotype was counted ten times or more. The rearrangement links TRBV20-1 to TRBJ1-1; TRBD1 matches 9 bases. V trimming: 6 bases; J trimming: 0 bases; junction bases outside the gene matches: 5. CDR1 is DFQATT and CDR2 is SNEGSKA in the germline V gene (reference sequence). The CDR3 length is 14 residues. The DNA of the CDR3 is TGCAGTGCGCCTGGACAGGGGTTGAACACTGAAGCTTTCTTT. It codes for CSAPGQGLNTEAFF.

This chain uses TRBV19 with TRBJ2-6, with a weak D call TRBD1 (6 bases). Trimming removed 5 bases from V and 0 bases from J, with 8 bases in between. Germline V gene lookup returns CDR1 LNHDA and CDR2 SQIVND (reference sequence). There are 15 residues in the CDR3. DNA of the CDR3: TGTGCCAGTAGTCAGGGGTACTCTGGGGCCAACGTCCTGACTTTC. Protein product: CASSQGYSGANVLTF.

This clonotype appeared many times. CDR3 in amino acids: CASSLTKRGSTDTQYF. The CDR3 DNA reads TGCGCCAGCAGCTTGACCAAGCGGGGTTCTACAGATACGCAGTATTTT. This rearrangement joins TRBV5-1 to TRBJ2-3; 7 positions match TRBD2. The CDR3 loop spans 16 amino acids. The V and J ends lost 1 base and 3 bases, in that order; junction bases with no gene match: 8. Per the germline V gene, CDR1 is SGHRS and CDR2 is YFSETQ.

V usage is TRBV7-9 and J usage is TRBJ2-2; TRBD1 might be the D (5 bases). CDR3 length equals 14 residues. V was cut by 4 bases and J by 4 bases, with 10 bases left in between. CDR1 and CDR2 (germline): SEHNR, FQNEAQ (reference sequence). The CDR3 DNA is TGTGCCAGCAGCTATCCAGGGTTCACCGGGGAGCTGTTTTTT. It is translated as CASSYPGFTGELFF.

This clonotype was counted at least ten times. J is TRBJ1-2 and V is TRBV12-3 or TRBV12-4; D not certain. The V end lost 0 bases, the J end lost 4 bases, and 9 bases lay between the germline ends. CDR3 length: 14 residues. CDR3 DNA: TGTGCCAGCAGTTTAGCATCCAGACTCTATGGCTACACCTTC. Residues: CASSLASRLYGYTF.

Only a few counts were recorded for this clonotype. V gene TRBV7-2 combines with J gene TRBJ2-7, with D maybe TRBD2 (6 bases). V shed 3 bases and J shed 7 bases, with 19 bases lying between them. The germline V gene encodes CDR1 SGHTA and CDR2 FQGNSA. This CDR3 has 15 residues. For the CDR3, the DNA is TGTGCCAGCAGCTTGGAGGGCGTCGGTACGGGGGAGCAGTACTTC. This sequence encodes CASSLEGVGTGEQYF.

V usage is TRBV29-1 and J usage is TRBJ2-6, with 9 nucleotides matching TRBD2. Germline CDR1 SQVTM, CDR2 ANQGSEA. V was clipped by 4 bases and J by 0 bases; unmatched bases: 7. The CDR3 runs 17 residues. The CDR3 is CSVVASAGGSGANVLTF. CDR3 coding DNA: TGCAGCGTTGTGGCTTCAGCGGGGGGCTCTGGGGCCAACGTCCTGACTTTC.

This clonotype was recorded many times. As DNA, the CDR3 is TGCAGTGCTTACAGCGCCCGCAGGGTCCCCAACACTGAAGCTTTCTTT. This codes for CSAYSARRVPNTEAFF. This chain uses TRBV20-1 with TRBJ1-1; tentatively, D is TRBD1 (5 bases). CDR1 is DFQATT, CDR2 SNEGSKA, per germline (reference sequence). V lost 5 bases to trimming and J lost 2 bases, with 21 bases between them. The CDR3 covers 16 residues.

The table lists this clonotype with many counts. The chain is built from TRBV20-1 and TRBJ2-5; maybe TRBD2 (7 bases). V lost 3 bases to trimming and J lost 3 bases, with 11 bases between them. The CDR3 runs 13 residues. CDR1 and CDR2 (germline): DFQATT, SNEGSKA (reference sequence). CDR3 in DNA: TGCAGTGCTAGCGGGGGGCCCGAAGAGACCCAGTACTTC. Translated: CSASGGPEETQYF.

This clonotype has more than one count but fewer than ten. The V call is TRBV6-2 or TRBV6-3, the J call TRBJ2-7, with D maybe TRBD1 (5 bases). CDR3 length equals 14 residues. Per the germline V gene, CDR1 is MNHEY and CDR2 is SVGEGT. The ends were cut back, 6 bases at V and 2 bases at J, with 14 bases in the middle. Here the CDR3 DNA reads TGTGCCAGCAGCCGGCGGACAAGGGCCTACGAGCAGTACTTC. Its protein is CASSRRTRAYEQYF.

This clonotype was seen repeatedly, ten times or more. V is TRBV24-1 and J is TRBJ1-1; no firm D call. Germline CDR1 KGHDR, CDR2 SFDVKD. This CDR3 contains 13 residues. V lost 7 bases and J 1 base, leaving 9 bases between the germline ends. The CDR3 nucleotides read TGTGCCACCAGGAGTCGACAGAACACTGAAGCTTTCTTT. This encodes CATRSRQNTEAFF.

This clonotype was observed at least ten times. This chain uses TRBV7-9 with TRBJ2-7, with TRBD2 matching 8 bases. Germline V lookup: CDR1 SEHNR, CDR2 FQNEAQ (reference sequence). CDR3 length: 14 amino acids. Trimming cost V 5 bases and J 3 bases; bases outside gene matches: 6. This CDR3 is CASSNIAGSYEQYF. The CDR3 nucleotides are TGTGCCAGCAGCAACATAGCGGGAAGCTACGAGCAGTACTTC. The complete variable domain, with remaining parts taken from reference TRBV7-9 and TRBJ2-7, reads DTGVSQNPRHKITKRGQNVTFRCDPISEHNRLYWYRQTLGQGPEFLTYFQNEAQLEKSRLLSDRFSAERPKGSFSTLEIQRTEQGDSAMYLCASSNIAGSYEQYFGPGTRLTVT.

This clonotype came up many times. This rearrangement joins TRBV20-1 to TRBJ2-5; D possibly corresponds to TRBD1 (5 bases). CDR3 size: 13 residues. V shed 7 bases and J shed 6 bases, with 18 bases lying between them. From germline, CDR1 is DFQATT and CDR2 SNEGSKA (reference sequence). This CDR3 reads CSVGQGAGQTQYF. The CDR3 DNA is TGCAGTGTTGGGCAGGGCGCCGGGCAGACCCAGTACTTC.

This clonotype came up a few times. The V call is TRBV28, the J call TRBJ1-3, with TRBD1 as a possible D gene (6 bases). The V gene's germline CDR1 is MDHEN and CDR2 SYDVKM. Trimming stripped 5 bases from V and 0 bases from J, with 14 bases between. CDR3 length equals 16 residues. The CDR3 nucleotides read TGTGCCAGCAGTCAGGACAGATCCTTCTCTGGAAACACCATATATTTT. It yields the protein CASSQDRSFSGNTIYF.

The rearrangement uses TRBV19 and TRBJ1-5, with TRBD1 as a possible D gene (6 bases). Germline-derived CDR1 and CDR2 are LNHDA and SQIVND (reference sequence). The ends were cut back, 8 bases at V and 3 bases at J, with 14 bases in the middle. There are 14 residues in the CDR3. The CDR3 DNA sequence: TGTGCCAGTGGTTCCAGGGGCCCCAATCAGCCCCAGCATTTT. It yields the protein CASGSRGPNQPQHF.